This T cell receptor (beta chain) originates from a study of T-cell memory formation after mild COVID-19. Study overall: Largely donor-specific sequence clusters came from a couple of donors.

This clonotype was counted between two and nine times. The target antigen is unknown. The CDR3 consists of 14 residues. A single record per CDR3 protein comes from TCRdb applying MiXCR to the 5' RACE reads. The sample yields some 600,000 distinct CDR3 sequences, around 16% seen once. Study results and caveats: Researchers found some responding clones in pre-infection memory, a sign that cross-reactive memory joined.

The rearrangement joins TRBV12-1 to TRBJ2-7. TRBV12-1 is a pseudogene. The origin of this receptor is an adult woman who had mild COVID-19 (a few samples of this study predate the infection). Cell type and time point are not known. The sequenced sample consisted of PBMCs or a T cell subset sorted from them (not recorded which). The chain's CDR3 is CASSFLQQADEQYF. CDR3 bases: TGTGCCAGCAGCTTTCTCCAGCAGGCCGACGAGCAGTACTTC.